Presented here are 13 T cell receptor beta chains from one specimen sequenced in a study of cytomegalovirus exposure and HLA in healthy donors. 13 Jbeta primers and 60 Vbeta primers were used for the PCR. Sequencing used immunoSEQ multiplex PCR; TCRdb keeps in-frame clones, though not all of them. The sample contains 150,000 to 200,000 clones, more than 70% of which appear only once. Sequenced input: PBMCs. The source of these receptors is a man aged 30 to 45 in good health and CMV-seronegative.

The CDR3 protein is CASSLDTGFATNEKLFF. The CDR3, as DNA: TGTGCCAGCAGCTTAGATACAGGATTTGCAACTAATGAAAAACTGTTTTTT. The chain combines TRBV7-8 with TRBJ1-4, with a possible D match to TRBD1 (5 bases). The CDR3 sequence is 17 residues long. V was cut by 1 base and J by 0 bases, with 12 bases left in between. Germline V gene lookup returns CDR1 SGHVS and CDR2 FQNEAQ.

The chain employs TRBV11-2 and TRBJ2-4; D gene uncertain. Trimming cost V 5 bases and J 0 bases, with 14 bases left between them. Per the germline V gene, CDR1 is SGHAT and CDR2 is FQNNGV. The length of the CDR3 is 16 residues. CDR3 loop: CASSPPPLLAKNIQYF. CDR3 coding DNA: TGTGCCAGCAGCCCACCCCCACTTCTAGCCAAAAACATTCAGTACTTC.

The chain joins TRBV30 to TRBJ2-5, with TRBD1 as a possible D gene (6 bases). The DNA end favors TRBJ2-7, so the J call may be wrong. The CDR3 is 12 residues long. From germline, CDR1 is GTSNPN and CDR2 SVGIG (reference sequence). The CDR3, as DNA: TGTGCCTGGGCACCTCAGGGGTACGAGCAGTACTTC. It is translated as CAWAPQGYEQYF.

This clone was seen just once. The CDR3 DNA reads as TGTGCCAGCAGCTTGGGACAGGGGGATTTATACGAGCAGTACTTC. This translates into CASSLGQGDLYEQYF. V and J are TRBV7-9 and TRBJ2-7; 11 nucleotides match TRBD1. Looked up from germline, CDR1 is SEHNR and CDR2 is FQNEAQ (reference sequence). V shed 3 bases and J 4 bases; nucleotides not matched to a gene: 5. The CDR3 is 15 residues long.

This clone was seen only a few times. The chain uses TRBV4-3 and TRBJ2-5; 7 bases fit TRBD1. The germline CDR1 and CDR2 sequences are LGHNA and YSLEER. V shed 1 base, J shed 2 bases, and the junction held 4 bases outside the gene matches. The CDR3 extends over 15 amino acids. The DNA of the CDR3 is TGCGCCAGCAGCCAAGGAGGGGGCTGGCAAGAGACCCAGTACTTC. This gives the protein CASSQGGGWQETQYF.

CDR3 coding DNA: TGCGCCAGCAGCCAAGATGGCACCGGCACAGATACGCAGTATTTT. Its translation: CASSQDGTGTDTQYF. This chain uses TRBV4-1 with TRBJ2-3; D is unclear. The V and J ends lost 0 bases and 1 base respectively, with 8 bases between them. This CDR3 is 15 amino acids long. The germline gives CDR1 MGHRA, CDR2 YSYEKL.

Only one count was recorded for this clone. The genes are TRBV6-5 and TRBJ2-7, with 7 bases lining up with TRBD1. The CDR3 is made up of 15 amino acids. V lost 6 bases and J lost 4; bases outside the gene matches: 12. Per germline, CDR1 MNHEY and CDR2 SVGAGI. CDR3 sequence (DNA): TGTGCCAGCAGCGCCAAGACAGGGTCTTGGTACGAGCAGTACTTC. It encodes CASSAKTGSWYEQYF.

V and J are TRBV6-6 and TRBJ2-5; 8 bases are a match to TRBD1. Losses at the gene ends were 7 bases for V and 4 bases for J; bases not matched to a gene: 5. The germline V gene has CDR1 MNHNY and CDR2 SVGAGI (reference sequence). CDR3 size: 13 residues. The chain's CDR3 is CASTGQGGETQYF. As DNA, the CDR3 is TGTGCCAGCACCGGACAGGGAGGAGAGACCCAGTACTTC.

This clone was observed a few times. The rearrangement uses TRBV27 and TRBJ2-5; no firm D call. CDR3 length: 11 residues. Trimming removed 7 bases from V and 4 bases from J, with 7 bases in between. The germline V gene encodes CDR1 MNHEY and CDR2 SMNVEV (reference sequence). CDR3 nucleotide sequence: TGTGCCAGCAACAGCCTAGAGACCCAGTACTTC. This translates into CASNSLETQYF.

The rearrangement joins TRBV19 to TRBJ2-3, with TRBD2 matching 11 bases. J was trimmed by 8 bases and V by 10 bases; bases with no gene match: 11. Germline-derived CDR1 and CDR2 are LNHDA and SQIVND (reference sequence). The CDR3 contains 14 residues. The CDR3 reads CATRTSGSQGTQYF. In DNA form, the CDR3 reads TGTGCCACCAGGACTAGCGGGTCTCAGGGTACGCAGTATTTT.

The J gene is TRBJ2-2, the V gene TRBV10-3; TRBD1 is a possible D gene (5 bases). V dropped 6 bases and J dropped 6 bases, with 11 bases sitting between them. CDR3 size: 13 residues. Germline CDR1 is ENHRY and CDR2 is SYGVKD. CDR3 in DNA: TGTGCCATCAGGGACCCCAGGGCCGGGGAGCTGTTTTTT. Residues: CAIRDPRAGELFF.

The V and J genes are TRBV18 and TRBJ2-5; a weak D match, TRBD1 (5 bases). Between the trimmed V and J ends, which lost 3 bases and 3 bases, there was a span of 14 bases. The CDR3 extends over 15 amino acids. Per germline, CDR1 KGHSH and CDR2 LQKENI. The CDR3 region is CASSPGHGREETQYF. CDR3 sequence (DNA): TGTGCCAGCTCACCTGGACACGGACGAGAAGAGACCCAGTACTTC.

This clone was recorded a few times. V gene TRBV6-4 combines with J gene TRBJ2-3, with TRBD2 matching 14 bases. The V gene's germline CDR1 is MRHNA and CDR2 SNTAGT. V trimming: 0 bases; J trimming: 4 bases; junction bases outside the gene matches: 0. CDR3 length: 16 residues. Here the CDR3 reads CASSDSTSGGADTQYF. The CDR3 coding sequence is TGTGCCAGCAGTGACTCGACTAGCGGGGGGGCAGATACGCAGTATTTT.